This TCR beta chain comes out of a study of post-analysis software for immune sequencing data. In the study overall: Included among the disease courses, which were recorded for the cohort, were relapsing-remitting, secondary progressive and progressive-relapsing multiple sclerosis.

Notes on this clonotype: Its specificity is not known.

Whole-study findings and limits: Patients carried roughly 5 TRBV segments more frequently than controls did, and TRBV5-6, TRBV5-1 and TRBV20-1 were among them. Co-batched samples clustered tightly together by F measure.

The TCR beta cDNA libraries carried unique molecular identifiers. TCRdb ran MiXCR on the PCR reads and lists one entry per CDR3 protein. The sample consists of some 240,000 distinct CDR3 sequences, 35% to 40% of them appearing once. Germline V gives CDR1 SGHRS, CDR2 YFSETQ. V lost 6 bases to trimming and J lost 5 bases, with 8 bases between them. This CDR3 contains 11 residues. Source material: blood. The sequence was obtained from a girl under 18 with multiple sclerosis. This chain links TRBV5-1 with TRBJ2-5; a possible D gene is TRBD2 (6 bases). CDR3 sequence: CASMEGETQYF. CDR3 bases: TGCGCCAGCATGGAGGGGGAGACCCAGTACTTC. Filled out from reference TRBV5-1 and TRBJ2-5, the complete variable domain reads KAGVTQTPRYLIKTRGQQVTLSCSPISGHRSVSWYQQTPGQGLQFLFEYFSETQRNKGNFPGRFSGRQFSNSRSEMNVSTLELGDSALYLCASMEGETQYFGPGTRLLVL.